The 30 T cell receptor beta chains reported below all come from one sample, sequenced in a study of cytomegalovirus exposure and HLA in healthy donors. It was with 60 Vbeta and 13 Jbeta primers that the PCR ran. TCRdb's copy holds only in-frame clones and misses some; the assay was immunoSEQ multiplex PCR. The table records under 150,000 clones, about 80% of them present only once. The sequenced sample consisted of PBMCs. Every receptor here comes from a woman aged 40 to 49 in good health and CMV-seronegative.

The V call is TRBV29-1, the J call TRBJ1-2, with D tentatively TRBD1 (6 bases). CDR3 length equals 15 residues. Germline CDR1 SQVTM, CDR2 ANQGSEA. The ends were cut back, 4 bases at V and 5 bases at J, with 20 bases in the middle. CDR3 DNA: TGCAGCGTTGCTAGCTGGGACACCCGGGCTTATGGCTACACCTTC. This translates into CSVASWDTRAYGYTF. The entire variable domain, with the rest obtained from reference TRBV29-1 and TRBJ1-2, is as follows: SAVISQKPSRDICQRGTSLTIQCQVDSQVTMMFWYRQQPGQSLTLIATANQGSEATYESGFVIDKFPISRPNLTFSTLTVSNMSPEDSSIYLCSVASWDTRAYGYTFGSGTRLTVV.

A single count supports this clone. The rearrangement links TRBV5-8 to TRBJ2-7; possible D gene TRBD2, 5 bases. The V gene's germline CDR1 is SGHTS and CDR2 YDEGEE. V was shortened by 8 bases and J by 0 bases, with 15 bases between the two germline ends. The CDR3 is 14 amino acids. The chain's CDR3 is CARSRAANSYEQYF. CDR3 coding DNA: TGTGCCAGAAGTAGAGCGGCTAACTCCTACGAGCAGTACTTC.

V and J are TRBV5-6 and TRBJ2-5; D possibly corresponds to TRBD2 (5 bases). V was clipped by 1 base and J by 5 bases, with 12 bases between them. The CDR3 consists of 14 residues. The germline V gene encodes CDR1 SGHDT and CDR2 YYEEEE. The CDR3 sequence: CASSLLARWETQYF. Here the CDR3 DNA reads TGTGCCAGCAGCTTGTTAGCGAGGTGGGAGACCCAGTACTTC.

V gene TRBV2 combines with J gene TRBJ2-3, with 7 bases fitting TRBD2. CDR1 is SNHLY, CDR2 FYNNEI, per germline. The CDR3 extends over 15 amino acids. Unmatched junction bases numbered 9, after V lost 4 bases and J lost 5 bases. CDR3 in DNA: TGTGCCAGCAGTGTGGTGGGGGGGTATGGAGATACGCAGTATTTT. This encodes CASSVVGGYGDTQYF.

CDR3 amino acids: CASSLGQFTDTQYF. The CDR3 coding sequence is TGTGCCAGCAGCCTGGGACAGTTCACAGATACGCAGTATTTT. The chain combines TRBV7-2 with TRBJ2-3, with 7 bases identical to TRBD1. The germline CDR1 and CDR2 sequences are SGHTA and FQGNSA. Losses at the gene ends were 5 bases for V and 2 bases for J; bases not matched to a gene: 4. The CDR3 is made up of 14 amino acids. Looking up the rest from reference TRBV7-2 and TRBJ2-3 gives the full variable domain: GAGVSQSPSNKVTEKGKDVELRCDPISGHTALYWYRQSLGQGLEFLIYFQGNSAPDKSGLPSDRFSAERTGGSVSTLTIQRTQQEDSAVYLCASSLGQFTDTQYFGPGTRLTVL.

This rearrangement joins TRBV5-1 to TRBJ2-7; D remains unclear. Trimming removed 4 bases at V and 0 bases at J, with 11 bases between. CDR1 is SGHRS and CDR2 is YFSETQ in the germline V gene. This CDR3 has 14 amino acids. CDR3 sequence: CASSDTGSSYEQYF. The CDR3, as DNA: TGCGCCAGCAGCGATACCGGGTCCTCCTACGAGCAGTACTTC.

The V and J genes are TRBV27 and TRBJ2-7, with D maybe TRBD2 (6 bases). The CDR3 runs 14 residues. Germline V CDR1 and CDR2: MNHEY, SMNVEV (reference sequence). Trimming shortened V by 2 bases and J by 1 base, and 9 bases separated the two germline ends. The CDR3 bases are TGTGCCAGCAGTTTAGCGGGGTCGTCCTACGAGCAGTACTTC. Amino acids: CASSLAGSSYEQYF.

V is TRBV11-1 and J is TRBJ2-1; 7 bases are shared with TRBD1. The CDR3 sequence is 12 residues long. Germline loops: CDR1 SGHAT, CDR2 FQDESV (reference sequence). Trimming at V came to 5 bases and at J to 8 bases, leaving 3 bases not matched to a gene. The CDR3 region is CASSTDRDEQFF. CDR3 sequence (DNA): TGTGCCAGCAGCACCGACAGGGATGAGCAGTTCTTC.

The chain employs TRBV7-8 and TRBJ2-1; 10 bases line up with TRBD2. CDR3 length equals 14 residues. Per germline, CDR1 SGHVS and CDR2 FQNEAQ. V shed 5 bases, J shed 9 bases, and the junction held 7 bases outside the gene matches. Here the CDR3 DNA reads TGTGCCAGCAGCGCTAGCGGGAGCAGCGCTGAGCAGTTCTTC. Translated, it gives CASSASGSSAEQFF.

A note on this clone: The conserved phenylalanine or tryptophan normally closing the CDR3 is absent here, so this likely arose from a read error. The chain links TRBV27 to TRBJ1-1, with 9 bases that match TRBD1. CDR3 length: 13 residues. Germline V gives CDR1 MNHEY, CDR2 SMNVEV (reference sequence). Trimming took 8 bases from V and 4 from J; bases not matched to a gene: 5. This CDR3 is CASGGQGITEAFL. CDR3 sequence (DNA): TGTGCCAGCGGAGGACAGGGGATCACTGAAGCTTTCCTT.

Only one count was recorded for this clone. The chain links TRBV2 to TRBJ1-2, with 8 positions matching TRBD1. Germline assignment: CDR1 SNHLY and CDR2 FYNNEI. The CDR3 loop spans 15 amino acids. V lost 1 base, J lost 5 bases, and 6 bases stayed unmatched. The CDR3 protein is CASSEVRTGLYGYTF. Here the CDR3 DNA reads TGTGCCAGCAGTGAAGTGAGGACAGGGTTGTATGGCTACACCTTC.

The chain uses TRBV25-1 and TRBJ2-1, with a weak D call TRBD1 (5 bases). Trimming shortened V by 3 bases and J by 10 bases, and 22 bases separated the two germline ends. The CDR3 totals 16 residues. CDR1 is MGHDK, CDR2 SYGVNS, per germline. Here the CDR3 reads CASSDRGHYPPREQFF. CDR3 nucleotides: TGTGCCAGCAGTGACCGAGGACACTATCCTCCGAGGGAGCAGTTCTTC.

This chain joins TRBV27 and TRBJ2-2, with a weak D call TRBD1 (6 bases). The CDR3 covers 16 residues. Per germline, CDR1 MNHEY and CDR2 SMNVEV (reference sequence). Deletions cut 2 bases from V and 4 bases from J, with 14 bases between. CDR3 in DNA: TGTGCCAGCAGTTTAGTGCTCAGGGGTGGCACCGGGGAGCTGTTTTTT. It translates to CASSLVLRGGTGELFF.

V and J are TRBV18 and TRBJ2-7; D uncertain. This CDR3 is 13 amino acids long. V lost 5 bases, J lost 5 bases, and 13 bases lay in between. In germline, CDR1 is KGHSH, CDR2 LQKENI. The CDR3 protein is CASSNRWADEQYF. The CDR3 DNA reads as TGTGCCAGCTCAAATAGGTGGGCCGACGAGCAGTACTTC.

The chain links TRBV4-2 to TRBJ2-1, with 13 bases aligning to TRBD2. Germline V gene lookup returns CDR1 LGHNA and CDR2 YNFKEQ. V dropped 0 bases and J dropped 12; count of bases not matched to a gene: 5. The CDR3 has 15 residues. CDR3 protein: CASSQETSGRERQFF. The CDR3 DNA follows: TGTGCCAGCAGCCAAGAAACTAGCGGGAGGGAGAGGCAGTTCTTC.

The chain links TRBV6-6 to TRBJ1-1, with 7 nucleotides matching TRBD1. The CDR3 sequence is 15 residues long. V trimming: 6 bases; J trimming: 1 base; junction bases outside the gene matches: 8. Germline lookup yields CDR1 MNHNY and CDR2 SVGAGI (reference sequence). CDR3 in amino acids: CASRHAGTENTEAFF. CDR3 coding DNA: TGTGCCAGCAGACATGCCGGGACAGAGAACACTGAAGCTTTCTTT.

The V gene is TRBV2, the J gene TRBJ1-1; a weak D match, TRBD1 (5 bases). Trimming took 7 bases from V and 4 from J, leaving 16 bases between them. This CDR3 contains 14 residues. Per the germline V gene, CDR1 is SNHLY and CDR2 is FYNNEI. The CDR3 reads CASKTGGVITEAFF. CDR3 nucleotide sequence: TGTGCCAGCAAGACGGGGGGGGTTATCACTGAAGCTTTCTTT.

This clone was found a few times. V is TRBV5-1 and J is TRBJ1-2; 7 bases are a match to TRBD1. Looked up from germline, CDR1 is SGHRS and CDR2 is YFSETQ. The CDR3 sequence is 13 residues long. J gave up 3 bases and V 1 base, and 0 bases lay outside the gene matches. As DNA, the CDR3 is TGCGCCAGCAGCTTGCAGGGGGACTATGGCTACACCTTC. It codes for CASSLQGDYGYTF.

V gene TRBV27 combines with J gene TRBJ2-2; D might be TRBD1 (6 bases). The CDR3 is made up of 16 amino acids. Germline-derived CDR1 and CDR2 are MNHEY and SMNVEV (reference sequence). V lost 3 bases and J 1 base, leaving 12 bases between the germline ends. The CDR3 DNA reads as TGTGCCAGCAGTTTTGCTACAGGGAGGAACACCGGGGAGCTGTTTTTT. Translated: CASSFATGRNTGELFF.

The chain employs TRBV7-5 and TRBJ1-1. TRBV7-5 is shown as a pseudogene. This CDR3 contains 15 residues. DNA of the CDR3: TGTGCCAGAAGCTTAGTGGGGGGGCATACTTCTGAAGCTTTCTTT. Amino acids: CARSLVGGHTSEAFF.

This rearrangement joins TRBV19 to TRBJ1-1, with TRBD1 as a possible D gene (5 bases). V lost 0 bases and J lost 8, with 10 bases in between. In germline, CDR1 is LNHDA, CDR2 SQIVND (reference sequence). CDR3 size: 13 residues. DNA for the CDR3: TGTGCCAGTAGTATAGATAGGGGCCAAGAAGCTTTCTTT. This codes for CASSIDRGQEAFF. Filled out from reference TRBV19 and TRBJ1-1, the complete variable domain reads DGGITQSPKYLFRKEGQNVTLSCEQNLNHDAMYWYRQDPGQGLRLIYYSQIVNDFQKGDIAEGYSVSREKKESFPLTVTSAQKNPTAFYLCASSIDRGQEAFFGQGTRLTVV.

V usage is TRBV7-8 and J usage is TRBJ1-1; 7 bases are a match to TRBD1. V lost 0 bases and J lost 1; bases outside the gene matches: 2. The germline gives CDR1 SGHVS, CDR2 FQNEAQ. The CDR3 spans 15 residues. The CDR3 DNA is TGTGCCAGCAGCTTAGCGGGACAGTCGAACACTGAAGCTTTCTTT. Its protein is CASSLAGQSNTEAFF.

The chain links TRBV13 to TRBJ2-3; 9 bases fit TRBD2. The length of the CDR3 is 15 residues. Trimming cost V 5 bases and J 11 bases; bases outside gene matches: 14. Per the germline V gene, CDR1 is PRHDT and CDR2 is FYEKMQ (reference sequence). CDR3 sequence: CASSLSSGAGGLQYF. DNA of the CDR3: TGTGCCAGCAGCCTTTCCTCGGGGGCGGGGGGGTTGCAGTATTTT.

This chain joins TRBV7-9 and TRBJ2-7; 8 bases are shared with TRBD2. V lost 2 bases to trimming and J lost 5 bases; unmatched junction nucleotides: 5. The CDR3 totals 14 residues. Looked up from germline, CDR1 is SEHNR and CDR2 is FQNEAQ (reference sequence). CDR3 nucleotide sequence: TGTGCCAGCAGCTTAACGGGACTAGGCGACGAGCAGTACTTC. It codes for CASSLTGLGDEQYF.

This chain links TRBV7-2 with TRBJ1-1, with 11 positions matching TRBD1. CDR3 length: 13 amino acids. Germline trimming cut 3 bases from V and 8 bases from J; bases unmatched to any gene: 2. Germline V CDR1 and CDR2: SGHTA, FQGNSA. The CDR3 reads CASSFGTGGEAFF. As DNA, the CDR3 is TGTGCCAGCAGCTTCGGGACAGGGGGGGAAGCTTTCTTT.

This chain joins TRBV2 and TRBJ1-3; 9 bases fit TRBD1. J lost 3 bases, V lost 5 bases, and 5 bases had no gene match. Germline-derived CDR1 and CDR2 are SNHLY and FYNNEI. The CDR3 consists of 15 residues. The chain's CDR3 is CASSPWDRVGNTIYF. CDR3 nucleotides: TGTGCCAGCAGTCCGTGGGACAGGGTTGGAAACACCATATATTTT.

V and J are TRBV28 and TRBJ2-2; TRBD1 agrees at 8 bases. The germline CDR1 and CDR2 sequences are MDHEN and SYDVKM. This CDR3 region has 17 residues. Losses at the gene ends were 4 bases for V and 4 bases for J; bases not matched to a gene: 11. CDR3 residues: CASSSPTGGWSTGELFF. CDR3 DNA sequence: TGTGCCAGCAGTTCCCCCACAGGGGGTTGGAGCACCGGGGAGCTGTTTTTT.

A few counts support this clone. The V call is TRBV4-1, the J call TRBJ2-2; D is unclear. This CDR3 has 15 amino acids. Deletions cut 4 bases from V and 0 bases from J, with 9 bases between. Looked up from germline, CDR1 is MGHRA and CDR2 is YSYEKL. The CDR3 loop reads CASSPERSNTGELFF. CDR3 in DNA: TGCGCCAGCAGCCCCGAGCGATCGAACACCGGGGAGCTGTTTTTT.

The chain employs TRBV4-3 and TRBJ2-7; D gene ambiguous. Trimming removed 0 bases at V and 3 bases at J, with 9 bases between. This CDR3 spans 14 amino acids. Germline CDR1 and CDR2: LGHNA and YSLEER. CDR3 region: CASSQDVARYEQYF. CDR3 bases: TGCGCCAGCAGCCAAGATGTGGCTCGCTACGAGCAGTACTTC.

This clone was detected once. This chain joins TRBV7-9 and TRBJ2-7; 8 bases fit TRBD2. Germline lookup yields CDR1 SEHNR and CDR2 FQNEAQ (reference sequence). This CDR3 has 15 amino acids. V dropped 5 bases and J dropped 2; count of bases not matched to a gene: 8. The CDR3 DNA reads as TGTGCCAGCAGCCGAGGTAGCGGGGCAGCCTACGAGCAGTACTTC. Translated: CASSRGSGAAYEQYF.